This TCR beta chain was documented in a study of T cell changes during pregnancy in multiple sclerosis. This clone appeared a few times. The CDR3 has 16 residues. V lost 0 bases to trimming and J lost 7 bases; unmatched junction nucleotides: 9. CDR1 MNHNY and CDR2 SVGAGI come from the germline V gene (reference sequence). Sequenced by immunoSEQ multiplex PCR; TCRdb stores in-frame clones only, minus some. The sample includes about 100,000 clones, 80% to 95% of them seen just once. The sequence was collected from a female donor in good health, enrolled as a control in a pregnancy study. J is TRBJ1-5 and V is TRBV6-6; 7 nucleotides align to TRBD1. Sequenced material: peripheral blood, taken in the third trimester of pregnancy. CDR3 residues: CASSYSEARGSQPQHF. The CDR3 region has the DNA TGTGCCAGCAGTTACTCGGAGGCCAGGGGGTCACAGCCCCAGCATTTT.